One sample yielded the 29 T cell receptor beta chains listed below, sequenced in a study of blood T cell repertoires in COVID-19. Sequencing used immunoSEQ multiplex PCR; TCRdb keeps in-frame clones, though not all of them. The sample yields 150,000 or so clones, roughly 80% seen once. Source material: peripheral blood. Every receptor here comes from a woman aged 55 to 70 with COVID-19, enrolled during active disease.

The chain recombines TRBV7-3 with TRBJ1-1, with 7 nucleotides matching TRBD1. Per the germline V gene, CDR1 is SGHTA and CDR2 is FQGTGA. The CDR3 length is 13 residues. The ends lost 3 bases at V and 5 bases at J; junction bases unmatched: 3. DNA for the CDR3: TGTGCCAGCAGCTTGGACAGGACAACTGAAGCTTTCTTT. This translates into CASSLDRTTEAFF. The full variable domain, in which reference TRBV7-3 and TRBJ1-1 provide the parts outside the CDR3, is GAGVSQTPSNKVTEKGKYVELRCDPISGHTALYWYRQSLGQGPEFLIYFQGTGAADDSGLPNDRFFAVRPEGSVSTLKIQRTERGDSAVYLCASSLDRTTEAFFGQGTRLTVV.

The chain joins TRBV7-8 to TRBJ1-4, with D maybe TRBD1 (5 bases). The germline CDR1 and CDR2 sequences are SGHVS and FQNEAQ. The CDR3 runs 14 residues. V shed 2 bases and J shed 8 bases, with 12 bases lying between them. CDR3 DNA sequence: TGTGCCAGCAGCTTAAGACAGTCAACAGAAAAACTGTTTTTT. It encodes CASSLRQSTEKLFF. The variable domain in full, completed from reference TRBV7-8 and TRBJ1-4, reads GAGVSQSPRYKVAKRGQDVALRCDPISGHVSLFWYQQALGQGPEFLTYFQNEAQLDKSGLPSDRFFAERPEGSVSTLKIQRTQQEDSAVYLCASSLRQSTEKLFFGSGTQLSVL.

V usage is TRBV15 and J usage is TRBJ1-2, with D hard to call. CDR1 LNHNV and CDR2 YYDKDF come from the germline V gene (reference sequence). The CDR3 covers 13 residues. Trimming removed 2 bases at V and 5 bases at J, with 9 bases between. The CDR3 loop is CATSRSEPYGYTF. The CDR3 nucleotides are TGTGCCACCAGCAGATCCGAGCCGTATGGCTACACCTTC. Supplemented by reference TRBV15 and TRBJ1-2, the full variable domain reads DAMVIQNPRYQVTQFGKPVTLSCSQTLNHNVMYWYQQKSSQAPKLLFHYYDKDFNNEADTPDNFQSRRPNTSFCFLDIRSPGLGDTAMYLCATSRSEPYGYTFGSGTRLTVV.

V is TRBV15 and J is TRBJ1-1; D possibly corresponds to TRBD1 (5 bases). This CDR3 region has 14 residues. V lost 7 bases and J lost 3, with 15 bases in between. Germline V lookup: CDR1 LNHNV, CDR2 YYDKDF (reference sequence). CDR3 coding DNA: TGTGCCACCAAAGTCGTCAGGGCCGACACTGAAGCTTTCTTT. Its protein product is CATKVVRADTEAFF.

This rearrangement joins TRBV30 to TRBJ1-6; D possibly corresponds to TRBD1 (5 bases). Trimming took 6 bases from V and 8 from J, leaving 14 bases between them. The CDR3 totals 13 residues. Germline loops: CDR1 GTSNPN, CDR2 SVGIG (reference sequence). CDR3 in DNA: TGTGCCTGCCGGGGAGGGGTTGATTCACCCCTCCACTTT. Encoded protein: CACRGGVDSPLHF.

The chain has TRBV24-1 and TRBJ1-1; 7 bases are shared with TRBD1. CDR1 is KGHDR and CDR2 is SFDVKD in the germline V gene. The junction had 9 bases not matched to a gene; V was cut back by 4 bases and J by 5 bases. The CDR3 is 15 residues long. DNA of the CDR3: TGTGCCACCAGTGACCCGAAGACAGGGAGGACTGAAGCTTTCTTT. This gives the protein CATSDPKTGRTEAFF.

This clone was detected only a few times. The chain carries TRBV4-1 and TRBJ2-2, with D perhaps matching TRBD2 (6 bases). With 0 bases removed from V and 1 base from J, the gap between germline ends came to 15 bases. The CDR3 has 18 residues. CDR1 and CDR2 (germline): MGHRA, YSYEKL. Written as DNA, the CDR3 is TGCGCCAGCAGCCAAGATCGTGGCGGGGTACTGAACACCGGGGAGCTGTTTTTT. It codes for CASSQDRGGVLNTGELFF.

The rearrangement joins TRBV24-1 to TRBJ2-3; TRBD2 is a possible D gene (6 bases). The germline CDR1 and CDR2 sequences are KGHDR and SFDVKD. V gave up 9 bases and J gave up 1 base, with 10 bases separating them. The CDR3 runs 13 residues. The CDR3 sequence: CATGPGGTDTQYF. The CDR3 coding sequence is TGTGCCACCGGGCCGGGAGGCACAGATACGCAGTATTTT.

This CDR3 reads CASSLRTGGFTEAFF. The CDR3 DNA reads as TGTGCCAGCAGTCTGAGGACAGGGGGCTTCACTGAAGCTTTCTTT. V and J are TRBV27 and TRBJ1-1; 11 bases line up with TRBD1. Germline trimming cut 5 bases from V and 4 bases from J; bases unmatched to any gene: 6. CDR1 and CDR2 (germline): MNHEY, SMNVEV (reference sequence). This CDR3 spans 15 amino acids.

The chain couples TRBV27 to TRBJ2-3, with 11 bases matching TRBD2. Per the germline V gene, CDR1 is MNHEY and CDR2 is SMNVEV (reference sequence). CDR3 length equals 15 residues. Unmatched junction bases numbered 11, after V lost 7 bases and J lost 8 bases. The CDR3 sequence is CASTMLLAGGGTQYF. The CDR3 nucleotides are TGTGCCAGCACTATGCTTCTAGCGGGAGGAGGTACGCAGTATTTT.

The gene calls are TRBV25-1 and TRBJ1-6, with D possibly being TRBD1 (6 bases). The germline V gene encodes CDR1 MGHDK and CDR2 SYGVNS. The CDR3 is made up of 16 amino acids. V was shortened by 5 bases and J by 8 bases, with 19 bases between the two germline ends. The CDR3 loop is CASSSMGALRDSPLHF. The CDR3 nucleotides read TGTGCCAGCAGTTCAATGGGGGCCCTTCGGGATTCACCCCTCCACTTT.

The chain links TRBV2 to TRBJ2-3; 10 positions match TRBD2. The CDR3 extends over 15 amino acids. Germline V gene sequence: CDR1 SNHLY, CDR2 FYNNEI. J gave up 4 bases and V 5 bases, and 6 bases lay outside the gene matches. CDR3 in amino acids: CASSPSGSNSDTQYF. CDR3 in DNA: TGTGCCAGCAGTCCTAGCGGGAGTAATTCAGATACGCAGTATTTT. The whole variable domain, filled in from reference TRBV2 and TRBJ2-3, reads EPEVTQTPSHQVTQMGQEVILRCVPISNHLYFYWYRQILGQKVEFLVSFYNNEISEKSEIFDDQFSVERPDGSNFTLKIRSTKLEDSAMYFCASSPSGSNSDTQYFGPGTRLTVL.

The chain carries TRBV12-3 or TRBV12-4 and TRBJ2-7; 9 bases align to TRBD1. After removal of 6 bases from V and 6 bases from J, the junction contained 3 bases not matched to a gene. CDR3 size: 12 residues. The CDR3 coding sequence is TGTGCCAGCAGGAGACAGGGGGGCGAGCAGTACTTC. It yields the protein CASRRQGGEQYF.

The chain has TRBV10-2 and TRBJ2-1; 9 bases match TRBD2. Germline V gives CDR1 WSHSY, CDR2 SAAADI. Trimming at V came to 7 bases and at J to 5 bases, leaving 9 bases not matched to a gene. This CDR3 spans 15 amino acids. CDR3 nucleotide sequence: TGCGCCAGCAAGGAAGCGGGAGGATATAACAATGAGCAGTTCTTC. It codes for CASKEAGGYNNEQFF.

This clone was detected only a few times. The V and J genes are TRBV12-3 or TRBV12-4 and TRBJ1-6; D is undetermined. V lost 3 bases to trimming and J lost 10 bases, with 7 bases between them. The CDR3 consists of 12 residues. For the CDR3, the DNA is TGTGCCAGCAGTTTCCCTCGGTCACCCCTCCACTTT. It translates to CASSFPRSPLHF.

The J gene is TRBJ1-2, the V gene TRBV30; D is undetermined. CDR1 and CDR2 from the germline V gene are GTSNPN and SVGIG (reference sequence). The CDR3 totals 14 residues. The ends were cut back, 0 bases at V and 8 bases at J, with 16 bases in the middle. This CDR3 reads CAWSVPRPREGYTF. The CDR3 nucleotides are TGTGCCTGGAGTGTACCCCGGCCAAGGGAGGGCTACACCTTC.

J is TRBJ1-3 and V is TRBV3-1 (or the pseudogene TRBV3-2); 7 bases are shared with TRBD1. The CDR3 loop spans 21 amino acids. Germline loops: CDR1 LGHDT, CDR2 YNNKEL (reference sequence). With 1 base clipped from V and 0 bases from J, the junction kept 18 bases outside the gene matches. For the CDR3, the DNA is TGTGCCAGCAGCCAAGCCCCCGGGACAGCCTCATTTTCTTTCTCTGGAAACACCATATATTTT. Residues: CASSQAPGTASFSFSGNTIYF.

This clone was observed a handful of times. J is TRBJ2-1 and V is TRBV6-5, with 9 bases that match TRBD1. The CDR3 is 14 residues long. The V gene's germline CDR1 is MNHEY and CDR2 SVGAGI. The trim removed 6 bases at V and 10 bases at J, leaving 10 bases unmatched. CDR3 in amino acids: CASRAQQGAWEQFF. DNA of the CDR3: TGTGCCAGCAGGGCGCAACAGGGGGCTTGGGAGCAGTTCTTC.

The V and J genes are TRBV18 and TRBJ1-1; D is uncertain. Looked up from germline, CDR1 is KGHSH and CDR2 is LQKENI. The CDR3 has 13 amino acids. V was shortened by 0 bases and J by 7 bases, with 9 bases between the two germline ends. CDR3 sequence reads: CASSPPLGLEAFF. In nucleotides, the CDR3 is TGTGCCAGCTCACCACCTCTAGGACTTGAAGCTTTCTTT.

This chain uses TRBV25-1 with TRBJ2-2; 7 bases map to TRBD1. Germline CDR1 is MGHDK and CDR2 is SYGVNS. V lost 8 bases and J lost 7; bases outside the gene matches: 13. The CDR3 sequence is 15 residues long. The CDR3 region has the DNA TGTGCCAGCTCTCCCAACAGGGGTAGCATCGGGGAGCTGTTTTTT. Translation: CASSPNRGSIGELFF.

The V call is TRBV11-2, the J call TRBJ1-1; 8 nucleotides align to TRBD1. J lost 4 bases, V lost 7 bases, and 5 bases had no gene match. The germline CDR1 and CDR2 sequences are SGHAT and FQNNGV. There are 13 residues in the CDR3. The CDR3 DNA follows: TGTGCCAGCAAGACAGGGGTGAGCACTGAAGCTTTCTTT. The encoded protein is CASKTGVSTEAFF.

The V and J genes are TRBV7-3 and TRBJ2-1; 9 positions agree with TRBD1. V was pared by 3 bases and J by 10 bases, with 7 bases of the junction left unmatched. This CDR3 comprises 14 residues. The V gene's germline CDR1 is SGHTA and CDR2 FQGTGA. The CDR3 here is CASSFPGQGREQFF. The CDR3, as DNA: TGTGCCAGCAGCTTCCCGGGACAGGGTCGGGAGCAGTTCTTC.

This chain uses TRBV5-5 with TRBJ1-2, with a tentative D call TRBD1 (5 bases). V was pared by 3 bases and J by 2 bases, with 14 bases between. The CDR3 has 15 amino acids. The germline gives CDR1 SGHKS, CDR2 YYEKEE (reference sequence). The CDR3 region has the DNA TGTGCCAGCAGCTCCGGTCCAGGGCGCAACTATGGCTACACCTTC. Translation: CASSSGPGRNYGYTF.

CDR3 sequence reads: CASSPDRIYGYTF. CDR3 sequence (DNA): TGTGCCAGCTCCCCCGACAGGATCTATGGCTACACCTTC. The chain has TRBV6-5 and TRBJ1-2; the D gene is possibly TRBD1 (6 bases). The CDR3 totals 13 residues. CDR1 is MNHEY, CDR2 SVGAGI, per germline. V shed 8 bases and J shed 4 bases, with 14 bases lying between them.

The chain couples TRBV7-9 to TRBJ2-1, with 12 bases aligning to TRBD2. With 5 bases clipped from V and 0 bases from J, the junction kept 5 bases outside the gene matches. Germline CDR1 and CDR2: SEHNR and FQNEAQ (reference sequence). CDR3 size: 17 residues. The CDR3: CASSPLTSGGSYNEQFF. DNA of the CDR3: TGTGCCAGCAGCCCACTGACTAGCGGGGGCTCCTACAATGAGCAGTTCTTC.

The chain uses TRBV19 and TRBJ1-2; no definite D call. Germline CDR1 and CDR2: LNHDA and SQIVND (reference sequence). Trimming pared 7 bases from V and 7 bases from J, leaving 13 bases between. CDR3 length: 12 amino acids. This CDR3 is CASNSPERGYTF. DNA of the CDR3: TGTGCCAGTAACTCCCCAGAGCGTGGCTACACCTTC.

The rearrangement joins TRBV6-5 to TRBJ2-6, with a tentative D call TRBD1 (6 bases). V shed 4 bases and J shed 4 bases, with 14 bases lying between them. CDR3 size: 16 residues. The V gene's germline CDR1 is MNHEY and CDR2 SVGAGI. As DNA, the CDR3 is TGTGCCAGCAGTTTACTCTCAGGGGCCGGGGCCAACGTCCTGACTTTC. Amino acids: CASSLLSGAGANVLTF.

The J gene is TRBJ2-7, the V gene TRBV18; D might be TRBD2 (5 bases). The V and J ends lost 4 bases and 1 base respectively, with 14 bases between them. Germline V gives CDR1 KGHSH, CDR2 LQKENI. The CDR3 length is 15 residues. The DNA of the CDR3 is TGTGCCAGCTCACTGCTTCCGGGATCTTCCTACGAGCAGTACTTC. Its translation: CASSLLPGSSYEQYF.

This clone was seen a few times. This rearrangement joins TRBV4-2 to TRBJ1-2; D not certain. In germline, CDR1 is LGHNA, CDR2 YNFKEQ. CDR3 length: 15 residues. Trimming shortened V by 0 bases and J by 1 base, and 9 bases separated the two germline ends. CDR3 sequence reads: CASSQENRGNYGYTF. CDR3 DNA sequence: TGTGCCAGCAGCCAAGAAAACCGGGGTAACTATGGCTACACCTTC.